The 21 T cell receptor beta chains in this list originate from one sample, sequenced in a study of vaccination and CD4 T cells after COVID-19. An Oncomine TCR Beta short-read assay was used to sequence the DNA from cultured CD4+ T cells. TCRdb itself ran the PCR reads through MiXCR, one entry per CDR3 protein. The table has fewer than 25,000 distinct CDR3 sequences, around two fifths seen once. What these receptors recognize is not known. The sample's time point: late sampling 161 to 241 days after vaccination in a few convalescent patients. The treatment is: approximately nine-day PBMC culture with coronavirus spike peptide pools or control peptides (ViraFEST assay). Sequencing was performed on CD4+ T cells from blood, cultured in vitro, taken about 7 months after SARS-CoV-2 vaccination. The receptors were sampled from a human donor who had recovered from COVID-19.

CDR3 protein: CASSLRAAEAFF. Written as DNA, the CDR3 is TGTGCCAGCAGTTTAAGGGCCGCTGAAGCTTTCTTT. The chain recombines TRBV27 with TRBJ1-1; no definite D call. CDR1 and CDR2 from the germline V gene are MNHEY and SMNVEV (reference sequence). The CDR3 loop spans 12 amino acids. V was pared by 2 bases and J by 6 bases, with 7 bases between.

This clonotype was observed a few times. For the CDR3, the DNA is TGTGCCAGCAGCTTAGACAGGGGGCGCTTTGGCTACGAGCAGTACTTC. Translation gives CASSLDRGRFGYEQYF. The chain employs TRBV7-2 and TRBJ2-7; 9 nucleotides agree with TRBD1. The V and J ends lost 1 base and 3 bases, in that order; junction bases with no gene match: 7. Per germline, CDR1 SGHTA and CDR2 FQGNSA. The CDR3 runs 16 residues.

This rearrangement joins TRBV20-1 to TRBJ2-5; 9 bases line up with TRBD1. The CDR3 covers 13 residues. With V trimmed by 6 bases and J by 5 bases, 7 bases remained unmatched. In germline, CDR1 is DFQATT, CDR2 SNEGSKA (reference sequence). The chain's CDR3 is CSAERTGGETQYF. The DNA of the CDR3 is TGCAGTGCGGAGCGAACAGGGGGCGAGACCCAGTACTTC.

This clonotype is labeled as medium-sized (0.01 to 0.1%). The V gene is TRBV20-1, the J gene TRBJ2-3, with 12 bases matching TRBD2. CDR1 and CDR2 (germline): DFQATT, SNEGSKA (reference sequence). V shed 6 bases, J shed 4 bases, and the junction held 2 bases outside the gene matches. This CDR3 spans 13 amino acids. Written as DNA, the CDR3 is TGCAGTGCAAGGACTAGCGGGGCAGATACGCAGTATTTT. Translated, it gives CSARTSGADTQYF.

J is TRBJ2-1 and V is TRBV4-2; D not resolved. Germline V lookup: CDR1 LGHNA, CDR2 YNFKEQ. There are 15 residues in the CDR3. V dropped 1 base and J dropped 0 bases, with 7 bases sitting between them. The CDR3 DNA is TGTGCCAGCAGCCAAGCTGTGGGCTCCTACAATGAGCAGTTCTTC. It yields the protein CASSQAVGSYNEQFF.

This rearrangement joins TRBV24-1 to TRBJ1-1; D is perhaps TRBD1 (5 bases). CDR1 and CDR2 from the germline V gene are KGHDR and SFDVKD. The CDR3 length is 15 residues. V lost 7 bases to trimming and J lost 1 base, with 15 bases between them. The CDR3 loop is CATRETSGRNTEAFF. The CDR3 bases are TGTGCCACCAGGGAGACCTCAGGGAGGAACACTGAAGCTTTCTTT.

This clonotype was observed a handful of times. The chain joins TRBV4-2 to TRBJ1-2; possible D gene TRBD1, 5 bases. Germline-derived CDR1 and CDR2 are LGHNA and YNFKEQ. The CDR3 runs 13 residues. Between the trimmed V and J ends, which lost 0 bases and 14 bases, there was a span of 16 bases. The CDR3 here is CASSQDLPGPRTF. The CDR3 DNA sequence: TGTGCCAGCAGCCAAGATCTGCCAGGGCCGCGGACCTTC.

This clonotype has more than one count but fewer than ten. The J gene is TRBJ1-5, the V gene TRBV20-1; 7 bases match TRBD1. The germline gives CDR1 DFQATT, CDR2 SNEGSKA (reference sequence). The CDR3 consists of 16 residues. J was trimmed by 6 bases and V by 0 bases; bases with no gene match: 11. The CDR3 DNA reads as TGCAGTGCTAGAGATCGGTTGGGGCAGGGGGTTCAGCCCCAGCATTTT. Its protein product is CSARDRLGQGVQPQHF.

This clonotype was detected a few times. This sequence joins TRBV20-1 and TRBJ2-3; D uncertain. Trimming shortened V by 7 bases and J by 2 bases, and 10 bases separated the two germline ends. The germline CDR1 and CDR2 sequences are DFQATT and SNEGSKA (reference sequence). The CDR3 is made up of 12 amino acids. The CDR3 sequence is CSGVGNTDTQYF. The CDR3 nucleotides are TGCAGTGGGGTCGGAAACACAGATACGCAGTATTTT.

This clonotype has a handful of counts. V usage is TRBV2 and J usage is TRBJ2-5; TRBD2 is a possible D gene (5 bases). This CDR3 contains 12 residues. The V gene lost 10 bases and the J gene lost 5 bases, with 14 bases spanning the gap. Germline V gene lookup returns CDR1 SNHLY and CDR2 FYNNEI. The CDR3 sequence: CATQSPGETQYF. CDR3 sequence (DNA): TGTGCCACCCAGTCTCCGGGGGAGACCCAGTACTTC.

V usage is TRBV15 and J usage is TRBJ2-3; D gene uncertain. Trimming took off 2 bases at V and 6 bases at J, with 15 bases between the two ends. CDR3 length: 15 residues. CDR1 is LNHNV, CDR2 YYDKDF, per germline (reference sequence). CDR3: CATSRRSSEVDTQYF. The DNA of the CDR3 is TGTGCCACCAGCAGACGTTCGAGTGAGGTCGATACGCAGTATTTT.

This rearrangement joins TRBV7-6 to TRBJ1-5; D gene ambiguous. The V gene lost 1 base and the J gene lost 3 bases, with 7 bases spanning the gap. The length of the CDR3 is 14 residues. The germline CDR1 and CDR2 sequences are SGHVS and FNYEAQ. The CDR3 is CASSLGGNNQPQHF. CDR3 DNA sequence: TGTGCCAGCAGCTTAGGGGGAAACAATCAGCCCCAGCATTTT.

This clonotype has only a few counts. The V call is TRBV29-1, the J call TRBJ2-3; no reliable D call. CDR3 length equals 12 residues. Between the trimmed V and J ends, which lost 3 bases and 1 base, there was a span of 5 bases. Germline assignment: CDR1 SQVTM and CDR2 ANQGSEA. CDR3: CSVDGGTDTQYF. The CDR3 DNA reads TGCAGCGTTGACGGAGGCACAGATACGCAGTATTTT.

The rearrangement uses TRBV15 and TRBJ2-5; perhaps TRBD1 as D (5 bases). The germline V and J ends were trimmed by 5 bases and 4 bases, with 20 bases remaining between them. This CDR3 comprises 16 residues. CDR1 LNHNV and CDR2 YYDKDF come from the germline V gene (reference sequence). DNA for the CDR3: TGTGCCACCAGCCCAGCGAACGCTCCTAGGGGAGAGACCCAGTACTTC. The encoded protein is CATSPANAPRGETQYF. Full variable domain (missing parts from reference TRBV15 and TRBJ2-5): DAMVIQNPRYQVTQFGKPVTLSCSQTLNHNVMYWYQQKSSQAPKLLFHYYDKDFNNEADTPDNFQSRRPNTSFCFLDIRSPGLGDTAMYLCATSPANAPRGETQYFGPGTRLLVL.

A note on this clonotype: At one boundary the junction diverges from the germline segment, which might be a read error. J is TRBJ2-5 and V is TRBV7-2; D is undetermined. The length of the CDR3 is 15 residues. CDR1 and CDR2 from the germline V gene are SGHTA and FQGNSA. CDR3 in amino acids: CASSQDSRGWETQYF. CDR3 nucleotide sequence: TGCGCCAGCAGCCAAGATAGTCGTGGTTGGGAGACCCAGTACTTC.

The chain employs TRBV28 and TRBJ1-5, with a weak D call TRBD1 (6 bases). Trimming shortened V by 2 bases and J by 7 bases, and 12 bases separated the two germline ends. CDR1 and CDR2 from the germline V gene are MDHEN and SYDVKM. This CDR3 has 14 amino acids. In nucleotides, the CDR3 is TGTGCCAGCAGTTTAATACAGGGAGGCCAGCCCCAGCATTTT. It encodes CASSLIQGGQPQHF.

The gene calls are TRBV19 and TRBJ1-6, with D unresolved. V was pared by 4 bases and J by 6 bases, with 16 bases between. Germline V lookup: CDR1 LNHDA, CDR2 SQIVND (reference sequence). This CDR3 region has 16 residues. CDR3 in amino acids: CASSKLRPEGNSPLHF. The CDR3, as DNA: TGTGCCAGTAGTAAACTGCGACCTGAAGGTAATTCACCCCTCCACTTT.

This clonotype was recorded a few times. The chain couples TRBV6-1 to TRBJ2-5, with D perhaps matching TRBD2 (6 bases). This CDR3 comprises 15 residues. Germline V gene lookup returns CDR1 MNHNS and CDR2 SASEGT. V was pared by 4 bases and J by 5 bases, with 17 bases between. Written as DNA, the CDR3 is TGTGCCAGCAGTGGGGGATGGGGGGTAAGCGAGACCCAGTACTTC. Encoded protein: CASSGGWGVSETQYF.

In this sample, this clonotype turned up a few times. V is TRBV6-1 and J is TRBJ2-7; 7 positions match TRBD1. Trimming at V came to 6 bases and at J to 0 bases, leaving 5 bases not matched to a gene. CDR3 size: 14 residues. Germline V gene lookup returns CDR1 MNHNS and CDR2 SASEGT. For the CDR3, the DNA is TGTGCCAGCAGCAACGACAGGGTCTCCTACGAGCAGTACTTC. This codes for CASSNDRVSYEQYF.

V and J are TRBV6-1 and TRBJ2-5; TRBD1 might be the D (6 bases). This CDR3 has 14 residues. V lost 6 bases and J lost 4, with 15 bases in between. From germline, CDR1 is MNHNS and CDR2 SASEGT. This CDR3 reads CASSKHREVETQYF. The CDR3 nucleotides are TGTGCCAGCAGCAAACACAGGGAAGTAGAGACCCAGTACTTC.

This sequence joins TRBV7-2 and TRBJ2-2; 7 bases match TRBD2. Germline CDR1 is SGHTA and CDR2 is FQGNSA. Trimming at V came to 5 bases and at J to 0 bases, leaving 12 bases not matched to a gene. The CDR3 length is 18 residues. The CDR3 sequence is CASSHLDTGRANTGELFF. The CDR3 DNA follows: TGTGCCAGCAGCCATCTTGATACGGGGAGGGCGAACACCGGGGAGCTGTTTTTT.